What follows describes a single T cell receptor beta chain. Its cognate antigen is unknown. These data belong to a study of cytotoxic CD8 clonotypes in ibrutinib-treated CLL. Clones were sequenced by immunoSEQ multiplex PCR, and TCRdb holds only the in-frame ones, with some missing. The repertoire holds approximately 45,000 clones, with 60% to 75% as singletons. The V gene lost 2 bases and the J gene lost 2 bases, with 8 bases spanning the gap. CDR1 and CDR2 (germline): SGHTA, FQGTGA. This CDR3 has 14 amino acids. Study-level results: Whereas clonality rose at ibrutinib response, it declined toward baseline at progression.

This sequence joins TRBV7-3 and TRBJ2-3, with D uncertain. This specimen was PBMCs, taken after 12 months of ibrutinib treatment. The sequence came from a human donor with chronic lymphocytic leukemia. The CDR3 region has the DNA TGTGCCAGCAGCTTACAGACGGTCACAGATACGCAGTATTTT. This sequence encodes CASSLQTVTDTQYF.